This is a list of T cell receptor beta chains from one sample in a study of blood T cell repertoires in COVID-19. Using immunoSEQ multiplex PCR, the repertoire was profiled, and TCRdb retains in-frame clones only, with some absent. The sample holds about 220,000 clones; approximately 78% are singletons and the top ten take approximately 5.6%. Specimen: peripheral blood. The receptors originated from a woman in her seventies with COVID-19, enrolled during active disease. The CDR3 runs from the conserved cysteine through the conserved F or W. The D gene is left open where the match is weak. Some rows have no size entry. The others give once, few or many, or a class for an expanded clone.

d_call | j_call | v_call | cdr3_length | clone_size | cdr3_aa | cdr3_nt
- | TRBJ1-6 | TRBV29-1 | 15 | - | CSVELAGESHSPLHF | TGCAGCGTTGAATTGGCAGGGGAAAGTCATTCACCCCTCCACTTT
- | TRBJ2-1 | TRBV7-3 | 16 | - | CASSLSGIRLYNEQFF | TGTGCCAGCAGCTTATCAGGGATCAGGCTTTACAATGAGCAGTTCTTC
TRBD1 | TRBJ1-1 | TRBV9 | 16 | - | CASSGGITGVGTEAFF | TGTGCCAGCAGCGGTGGGATAACAGGGGTCGGCACTGAAGCTTTCTTT
TRBD2 | TRBJ2-3 | TRBV2 | 12 | - | CASARESDTQYF | TGTGCCAGCGCGCGGGAGTCAGATACGCAGTATTTT
TRBD1 | TRBJ1-3 | TRBV5-1 | 16 | - | CASSLWTGDSGNTIYF | TGCGCCAGCAGCTTGTGGACAGGGGATTCTGGAAACACCATATATTTT
- | TRBJ2-7 | TRBV30 | 15 | - | CAWSPPALPRYEQYF | TGTGCCTGGAGTCCCCCCGCCCTACCTCGCTACGAGCAGTACTTC
- | TRBJ2-1 | TRBV19 | 15 | - | CASSSLTLGGGEQFF | TGTGCCAGTAGTTCTCTAACTCTGGGGGGAGGTGAGCAGTTCTTC
- | TRBJ1-1 | TRBV19 | 14 | few | CASSPRRTAAEAFF | TGTGCCAGTAGTCCCCGGAGGACAGCCGCTGAAGCTTTCTTT
- | TRBJ2-5 | TRBV11-2 | 15 | - | CASSPFYRRQETQYF | TGTGCCAGCAGCCCGTTTTACAGGCGTCAAGAGACCCAGTACTTC
TRBD1 | TRBJ1-2 | TRBV2 | 13 | - | CASGDRGLGGYTF | TGTGCCAGTGGGGACAGGGGGCTTGGTGGCTACACCTTC
TRBD1 | TRBJ1-1 | TRBV25-1 | 15 | - | CASIGAGGMNTEAFF | TGTGCCAGCATCGGGGCAGGGGGCATGAACACTGAAGCTTTCTTT
- | TRBJ1-4 | TRBV21-1 | 14 | - | CASSKSTGNEKLFF | TGTGCCAGCAGCAAATCGACAGGAAATGAAAAACTGTTTTTT
- | TRBJ1-6 | TRBV27 | 13 | - | CASRRTVDSPLHF | TGTGCCAGCAGACGGACAGTAGATTCACCCCTCCACTTT
- | TRBJ1-2 | TRBV28 | 15 | - | CASTHRGPGDYGYTF | TGTGCCAGCACCCATCGCGGCCCAGGGGACTATGGCTACACCTTC
- | TRBJ2-7 | TRBV7-2 | 15 | - | CASSLLGVRTYEQYF | TGTGCCAGCAGCCTTTTAGGGGTTCGTACCTACGAGCAGTACTTC
- | TRBJ1-4 | TRBV5-1 | 15 | - | CASSPGTTTNEKLFF | TGCGCCAGCAGCCCCGGGACAACAACTAATGAAAAACTGTTTTTT
TRBD1 | TRBJ2-1 | TRBV6-6 | 17 | - | CASSPTTRDRSYNEQFF | TGTGCCAGCAGTCCTACGACCCGGGACAGGAGCTACAATGAGCAGTTCTTC
TRBD2 | TRBJ2-2 | TRBV27 | 19 | - | CASSPVPPLSGRADGELFF | TGTGCCAGCAGTCCAGTGCCACCCCTCAGCGGGAGGGCAGACGGGGAGCTGTTTTTT
TRBD2 | TRBJ2-7 | TRBV7-2 | 17 | once | CASSRRRETGGYYEQYF | TGTGCCAGCAGCCGCCGAAGAGAAACGGGAGGTTACTACGAGCAGTACTTC
- | TRBJ2-7 | TRBV5-1 | 14 | - | CASSSGGNSYEQYF | TGCGCCAGCTCCTCCGGGGGAAACTCCTACGAGCAGTACTTC
TRBD2 | TRBJ2-7 | TRBV4-2 | 18 | - | CASSQDLPSGDLLYEQYF | TGTGCCAGCAGCCAAGATTTACCTAGCGGGGATCTCCTATACGAGCAGTACTTC
- | TRBJ1-2 | TRBV18 | 17 | - | CASSPRRWAEANYGYTF | TGTGCCAGCTCACCAAGGAGGTGGGCAGAGGCTAACTATGGCTACACCTTC
TRBD2 | TRBJ2-2 | TRBV7-3 | 15 | - | CASSFSGRGTGELFF | TGTGCCAGCAGCTTTAGCGGGAGAGGCACCGGGGAGCTGTTTTTT
TRBD1 | TRBJ1-1 | TRBV2 | 14 | once | CASSVEDRVTEAFF | TGTGCCAGCAGTGTCGAGGACAGGGTCACTGAAGCTTTCTTT
- | TRBJ1-1 | TRBV7-8 | 13 | once | CASRFQINTEAFF | TGTGCCAGCAGGTTTCAGATTAACACTGAAGCTTTCTTT
- | TRBJ2-1 | TRBV28 | 14 | - | CASSLTGAYNEQFF | TGTGCCAGCAGTTTAACAGGAGCTTACAATGAGCAGTTCTTC
- | TRBJ1-2 | TRBV6-1 | 13 | - | CASSERQADGYTF | TGTGCCAGCAGTGAAAGACAGGCGGATGGCTACACCTTC
- | TRBJ2-2 | TRBV6-5 | 15 | - | CASTRDTINTGELFF | TGTGCCAGCACCCGGGACACCATAAACACCGGGGAGCTGTTTTTT
- | TRBJ1-3 | TRBV6-5 | 14 | - | CATHNGGNGNTIYF | TGTGCCACTCATAACGGGGGGAATGGAAACACCATATATTTT
- | TRBJ1-1 | TRBV9 | 13 | - | CASSPSGGTEAFF | TGTGCCAGCAGCCCCAGTGGAGGCACTGAAGCTTTCTTT
TRBD1 | TRBJ1-1 | TRBV18 | 13 | - | CASSPQGGVRAFF | TGTGCCAGCTCGCCCCAGGGGGGAGTTCGGGCTTTCTTT
TRBD1 | TRBJ1-2 | TRBV6-6 | 14 | - | CAAHGDSANYGYTF | TGTGCCGCACACGGGGACAGTGCAAACTATGGCTACACCTTC
- | TRBJ2-1 | TRBV7-2 | 17 | - | CASSLVSVTRGGDEQFF | TGTGCCAGCAGCTTAGTATCGGTGACGCGGGGTGGGGATGAGCAGTTCTTC
- | TRBJ1-2 | TRBV2 | 14 | - | CASSVRTDRWGYTF | TGTGCCAGCAGTGTAAGGACAGATCGCTGGGGCTACACCTTC
TRBD1 | TRBJ2-3 | TRBV19 | 15 | - | CASSIGGQSTDTQYF | TGTGCCAGTAGTATAGGGGGACAGTCCACAGATACGCAGTATTTT